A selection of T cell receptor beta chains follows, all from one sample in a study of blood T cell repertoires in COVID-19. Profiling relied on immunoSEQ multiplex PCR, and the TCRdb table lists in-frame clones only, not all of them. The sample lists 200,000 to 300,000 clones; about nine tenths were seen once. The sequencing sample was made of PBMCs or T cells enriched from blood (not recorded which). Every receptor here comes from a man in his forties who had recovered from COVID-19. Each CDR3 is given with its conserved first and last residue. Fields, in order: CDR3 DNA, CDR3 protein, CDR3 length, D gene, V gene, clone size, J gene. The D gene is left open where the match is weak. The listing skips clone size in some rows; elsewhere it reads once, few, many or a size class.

CDR3 DNA: TGTGCCACCAGCTGGGGACAGTCCTCCACCGGGGAGCTGTTTTTT
CDR3 protein: CATSWGQSSTGELFF
CDR3 length: 15
D gene: TRBD1
V gene: TRBV15
clone size: .
J gene: TRBJ2-2

CDR3 DNA: TGTGCCAGCAGCTTAGGGTGGGACAGTTTAAACACTGAAGCTTTCTTT
CDR3 protein: CASSLGWDSLNTEAFF
CDR3 length: 16
D gene: TRBD1
V gene: TRBV7-8
clone size: .
J gene: TRBJ1-1

CDR3 DNA: TGTGCCAGCAGCGTCGGTGGGGCGGTATTCTCCTACGAGCAGTACTTC
CDR3 protein: CASSVGGAVFSYEQYF
CDR3 length: 16
D gene: .
V gene: TRBV9
clone size: .
J gene: TRBJ2-7

CDR3 DNA: TGTGCCAGCAGTCCCGGGGTTAGCAATGAGCAGTTCTTC
CDR3 protein: CASSPGVSNEQFF
CDR3 length: 13
D gene: .
V gene: TRBV12-3/TRBV12-4
clone size: .
J gene: TRBJ2-1

CDR3 DNA: TGTGCCAGCAGTCAGACAGCCGGGGGGTCTAGCACAGATACGCAGTATTTT
CDR3 protein: CASSQTAGGSSTDTQYF
CDR3 length: 17
D gene: TRBD2
V gene: TRBV6-4
clone size: .
J gene: TRBJ2-3

CDR3 DNA: TGTGCCACCAGCAGAGAGTCCTGGGACAGGGGAGTCGAGACCCAGTACTTC
CDR3 protein: CATSRESWDRGVETQYF
CDR3 length: 17
D gene: TRBD1
V gene: TRBV15
clone size: .
J gene: TRBJ2-5

CDR3 DNA: TGTGCCAGCAGTTCCTCGACAGGGGGCTCTGGAAACACCATATATTTT
CDR3 protein: CASSSSTGGSGNTIYF
CDR3 length: 16
D gene: TRBD1
V gene: TRBV28
clone size: .
J gene: TRBJ1-3

CDR3 DNA: TGTGCCAGCAGTTACGGCTTGGCGCAGGGGCCCCAGCATTTT
CDR3 protein: CASSYGLAQGPQHF
CDR3 length: 14
D gene: .
V gene: TRBV6-5
clone size: .
J gene: TRBJ1-5

CDR3 DNA: TGTGCCAGCAGCTCCCTGGCGGGGACAGATACGCAGTATTTT
CDR3 protein: CASSSLAGTDTQYF
CDR3 length: 14
D gene: .
V gene: TRBV7-2
clone size: .
J gene: TRBJ2-3

CDR3 DNA: TGTGCCAGCAGTCACGCCCGCCCTCACTTGCGGGGACCACTAGAGACCCAGTACTTC
CDR3 protein: CASSHARPHLRGPLETQYF
CDR3 length: 19
D gene: .
V gene: TRBV6-6
clone size: .
J gene: TRBJ2-5

CDR3 DNA: TGTGCCAGCAGCTCCCGGACAGGGGGCAGCTATGGCTACACCTTC
CDR3 protein: CASSSRTGGSYGYTF
CDR3 length: 15
D gene: TRBD1
V gene: TRBV9
clone size: few
J gene: TRBJ1-2

CDR3 DNA: TGTGCCACCAGCAGACCCTACCCCACTACCGGGACTAGACGAGCTGAGCAGTACTTC
CDR3 protein: CATSRPYPTTGTRRAEQYF
CDR3 length: 19
D gene: TRBD2
V gene: TRBV15
clone size: .
J gene: TRBJ2-7

CDR3 DNA: TGTGCCATCAGAGGAACTAGCGGGGGGCGGGCAGATACGCAGTATTTT
CDR3 protein: CAIRGTSGGRADTQYF
CDR3 length: 16
D gene: TRBD2
V gene: TRBV10-3
clone size: .
J gene: TRBJ2-3

CDR3 DNA: TGTGCCAGCAGCCTCCTGCGGGATAACGACTACACCTTC
CDR3 protein: CASSLLRDNDYTF
CDR3 length: 13
D gene: .
V gene: TRBV6-1
clone size: .
J gene: TRBJ1-2

CDR3 DNA: TGTGCCAGCAGACTCGACAGGGGCCACACAGATACGCAGTATTTT
CDR3 protein: CASRLDRGHTDTQYF
CDR3 length: 15
D gene: TRBD1
V gene: TRBV2
clone size: .
J gene: TRBJ2-3

CDR3 DNA: TGTGCCAGTAGTGTCCCCGGCAGGGGGACATCAGAGACCCAGTACTTC
CDR3 protein: CASSVPGRGTSETQYF
CDR3 length: 16
D gene: TRBD1
V gene: TRBV19
clone size: once
J gene: TRBJ2-5

CDR3 DNA: TGTGCCAGCAGTTATAGGACAGGGAGTGATACGCAGTATTTT
CDR3 protein: CASSYRTGSDTQYF
CDR3 length: 14
D gene: TRBD1
V gene: TRBV7-9
clone size: .
J gene: TRBJ2-3

CDR3 DNA: TGTGCCATCAGAGTAGCGGGGGACCGTCCGGAGACCCAGTACTTC
CDR3 protein: CAIRVAGDRPETQYF
CDR3 length: 15
D gene: TRBD2
V gene: TRBV10-3
clone size: .
J gene: TRBJ2-5

CDR3 DNA: TGTGCCAGCAGCACAGTAGGGACAGGGGGTGTAACTGAAGCTTTCTTT
CDR3 protein: CASSTVGTGGVTEAFF
CDR3 length: 16
D gene: TRBD1
V gene: TRBV7-8
clone size: .
J gene: TRBJ1-1

CDR3 DNA: TGTGCCAGCAGCTTTAGAACAGGTACCGCCTCTCCCCTTAACTATGGCTACACCTTC
CDR3 protein: CASSFRTGTASPLNYGYTF
CDR3 length: 19
D gene: .
V gene: TRBV3-1/TRBV3-2
clone size: .
J gene: TRBJ1-2

CDR3 DNA: TGCGCCAGCAGCTTGCAGGGCTTGGGAGGTAACACCGGGGAGCTGTTTTTT
CDR3 protein: CASSLQGLGGNTGELFF
CDR3 length: 17
D gene: .
V gene: TRBV5-1
clone size: once
J gene: TRBJ2-2

CDR3 DNA: TGCGCCAGCAGCTTGAACCGGGGATATGAGCAGTTCTTC
CDR3 protein: CASSLNRGYEQFF
CDR3 length: 13
D gene: .
V gene: TRBV5-1
clone size: .
J gene: TRBJ2-1

CDR3 DNA: TGTGCCAGCAGTGGCGGGAGCTACGAGCAGTACTTC
CDR3 protein: CASSGGSYEQYF
CDR3 length: 12
D gene: TRBD2
V gene: TRBV11-2
clone size: .
J gene: TRBJ2-7

CDR3 DNA: TGCGCCAGCAGCCCTGGGACTAGCGGGAGAGAGAGGCAGTTCTTC
CDR3 protein: CASSPGTSGRERQFF
CDR3 length: 15
D gene: TRBD2
V gene: TRBV5-1
clone size: .
J gene: TRBJ2-1

CDR3 DNA: TGCGCCAGCAGCCAAGAAGTGCGACAGGGAACCGGGGAGCTGTTTTTT
CDR3 protein: CASSQEVRQGTGELFF
CDR3 length: 16
D gene: TRBD1
V gene: TRBV4-3
clone size: once
J gene: TRBJ2-2

CDR3 DNA: TGTGCCAGCAGCGTAGGAAGCGGGGGCTTCCAAAGCACAGATACGCAGTATTTT
CDR3 protein: CASSVGSGGFQSTDTQYF
CDR3 length: 18
D gene: TRBD2
V gene: TRBV9
clone size: .
J gene: TRBJ2-3

CDR3 DNA: TGTGCCAGTAGTGTCAAGTCTAGCGGGGTGTTCCAAGAGACCCAGTACTTC
CDR3 protein: CASSVKSSGVFQETQYF
CDR3 length: 17
D gene: TRBD2
V gene: TRBV19
clone size: .
J gene: TRBJ2-5

CDR3 DNA: TGTGCCAGCCTCCGGGACAGGAATAATGAAAAACTGTTTTTT
CDR3 protein: CASLRDRNNEKLFF
CDR3 length: 14
D gene: .
V gene: TRBV21-1
clone size: .
J gene: TRBJ1-4

CDR3 DNA: TGCGCCAGCAGCCAAGTCTGGCAGGGCGGAAACACCATATATTTT
CDR3 protein: CASSQVWQGGNTIYF
CDR3 length: 15
D gene: .
V gene: TRBV4-3
clone size: .
J gene: TRBJ1-3

CDR3 DNA: TGTGCCAGCAATCCTAGCGGGAGGTCCTACGAGCAGTACTTC
CDR3 protein: CASNPSGRSYEQYF
CDR3 length: 14
D gene: TRBD2
V gene: TRBV6-5
clone size: .
J gene: TRBJ2-7

CDR3 DNA: TGCGCCAGCAGCTTGCTGGGACACGTCTCTGGAAACACCATATATTTT
CDR3 protein: CASSLLGHVSGNTIYF
CDR3 length: 16
D gene: .
V gene: TRBV5-1
clone size: .
J gene: TRBJ1-3

CDR3 DNA: TGTGCCAGCAGCCCGACGGACAGCTACGAGCAGTACTTC
CDR3 protein: CASSPTDSYEQYF
CDR3 length: 13
D gene: .
V gene: TRBV5-5
clone size: .
J gene: TRBJ2-7

CDR3 DNA: TGTGCCTGGGTCTCACGCGGGGGAGCCGATTCACCCCTCCACTTT
CDR3 protein: CAWVSRGGADSPLHF
CDR3 length: 15
D gene: .
V gene: TRBV30
clone size: once
J gene: TRBJ1-6

CDR3 DNA: TGTGCCAGCAGTTACGGACAGCGTGAAGCTTTCTTT
CDR3 protein: CASSYGQREAFF
CDR3 length: 12
D gene: .
V gene: TRBV6-5
clone size: .
J gene: TRBJ1-1

CDR3 DNA: TGCAGCGTTGATCCAGCGGGGGGGGGTGAGACCCAGTACTTC
CDR3 protein: CSVDPAGGGETQYF
CDR3 length: 14
D gene: TRBD2
V gene: TRBV29-1
clone size: .
J gene: TRBJ2-5

CDR3 DNA: TGTGCCAGCAGTTTAGAAAAACGGTACACCTTC
CDR3 protein: CASSLEKRYTF
CDR3 length: 11
D gene: .
V gene: TRBV28
clone size: .
J gene: TRBJ1-2

CDR3 DNA: TGTGCCAGCAGCGTAGCGCGGGACTCCTACAATGAGCAGTTCTTC
CDR3 protein: CASSVARDSYNEQFF
CDR3 length: 15
D gene: .
V gene: TRBV7-2
clone size: .
J gene: TRBJ2-1

CDR3 DNA: TGTGCCAGCAGCCCCACGTTAGGACAGACTGGAGGAAACACCATATATTTT
CDR3 protein: CASSPTLGQTGGNTIYF
CDR3 length: 17
D gene: .
V gene: TRBV5-4
clone size: once
J gene: TRBJ1-3

CDR3 DNA: TGTGCCAGCAGCCAACGTTACAGCTATGGCTACACCTTC
CDR3 protein: CASSQRYSYGYTF
CDR3 length: 13
D gene: .
V gene: TRBV3-1/TRBV3-2
clone size: .
J gene: TRBJ1-2

CDR3 DNA: TGTCCACAGCCCTCCTATAATTCACCCCTCCACTTT
CDR3 protein: CPQPSYNSPLHF
CDR3 length: 12
D gene: .
V gene: TRBV27
clone size: .
J gene: TRBJ1-6

CDR3 DNA: TGTGCCAGCAGCTTTCGCAGAATGAACACTGAAGCTTTCTTT
CDR3 protein: CASSFRRMNTEAFF
CDR3 length: 14
D gene: .
V gene: TRBV7-8
clone size: once
J gene: TRBJ1-1

CDR3 DNA: TGTGCCAGCAGTCTTTTCTCGGACAGTAGAAATTCACCCCTCCACTTT
CDR3 protein: CASSLFSDSRNSPLHF
CDR3 length: 16
D gene: .
V gene: TRBV2
clone size: few
J gene: TRBJ1-6

CDR3 DNA: TGTGCCAGCAGTCCCCGGTTGGAGCAGCCCCAGCATTTT
CDR3 protein: CASSPRLEQPQHF
CDR3 length: 13
D gene: .
V gene: TRBV6-5
clone size: .
J gene: TRBJ1-5

CDR3 DNA: TGTGCCAGCAGCTTACTGGGGCAGCAAGAGACCCAGTACTTC
CDR3 protein: CASSLLGQQETQYF
CDR3 length: 14
D gene: .
V gene: TRBV7-2
clone size: .
J gene: TRBJ2-5

CDR3 DNA: TGCGCCAGCAGCCAAGATACCACAGTTGTTTGGCCCCAGCATTTT
CDR3 protein: CASSQDTTVVWPQHF
CDR3 length: 15
D gene: .
V gene: TRBV4-1
clone size: once
J gene: TRBJ1-5

CDR3 DNA: TGTGCCAGCAGCCCGAGCGGGGGGGCCACCTACGAGCAGTACTTC
CDR3 protein: CASSPSGGATYEQYF
CDR3 length: 15
D gene: TRBD2
V gene: TRBV7-2
clone size: .
J gene: TRBJ2-7

CDR3 DNA: TGTGCCAGCAGCCAAGACTGGATGGGGGGATACAATGAGCAGTTCTTC
CDR3 protein: CASSQDWMGGYNEQFF
CDR3 length: 16
D gene: .
V gene: TRBV4-2
clone size: .
J gene: TRBJ2-1

CDR3 DNA: TGTGCCAGTAGTACTCCGACGGCCTCGGGCTCCTACGAGCAGTACTTC
CDR3 protein: CASSTPTASGSYEQYF
CDR3 length: 16
D gene: .
V gene: TRBV19
clone size: .
J gene: TRBJ2-7

CDR3 DNA: TGTGCCTGGAGTGTCCGGGGGGATAAGCAGTACTTC
CDR3 protein: CAWSVRGDKQYF
CDR3 length: 12
D gene: TRBD2
V gene: TRBV30
clone size: .
J gene: TRBJ2-7

CDR3 DNA: TGTGCCAGCACCCGGGGGGGCACTGAAGCTTTCTTT
CDR3 protein: CASTRGGTEAFF
CDR3 length: 12
D gene: .
V gene: TRBV6-5
clone size: once
J gene: TRBJ1-1

CDR3 DNA: TGTGCCAGCAGCGACCGAGATCTAAGGAGTGGCTACACCTTC
CDR3 protein: CASSDRDLRSGYTF
CDR3 length: 14
D gene: .
V gene: TRBV7-9
clone size: once
J gene: TRBJ1-2

CDR3 DNA: TGTGCCAGCACCTTCCCGGCGTTTATGAGCGGGGATTTT
CDR3 protein: CASTFPAFMSGDF
CDR3 length: 13
D gene: .
V gene: TRBV7-9
clone size: .
J gene: TRBJ1-3